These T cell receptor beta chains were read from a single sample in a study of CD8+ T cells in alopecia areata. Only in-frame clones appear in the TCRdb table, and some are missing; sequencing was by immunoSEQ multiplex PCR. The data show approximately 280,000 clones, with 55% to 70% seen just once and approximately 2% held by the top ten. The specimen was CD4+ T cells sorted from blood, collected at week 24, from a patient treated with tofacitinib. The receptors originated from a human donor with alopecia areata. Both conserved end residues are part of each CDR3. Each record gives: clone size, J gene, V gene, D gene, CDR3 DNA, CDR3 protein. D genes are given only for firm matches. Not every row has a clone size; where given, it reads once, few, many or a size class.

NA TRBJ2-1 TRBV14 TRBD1 TGTGCCAGCAGCCCCTTAGGGGGCCCCTACAATGAGCAGTTCTTC CASSPLGGPYNEQFF
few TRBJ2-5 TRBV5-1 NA TGCGCCAGCAGCTTGGATGGCGGGGCAGAAGAGACCCAGTACTTC CASSLDGGAEETQYF
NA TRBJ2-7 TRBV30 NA TGTGCCTGGAGTGTGGGGGGCGAGCAGTACTTC CAWSVGGEQYF
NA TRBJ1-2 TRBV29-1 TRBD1 TGCAGCACCTCCCGGACAGGGGGCCATGGGGGCTACACCTTC CSTSRTGGHGGYTF
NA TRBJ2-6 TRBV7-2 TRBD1 TGTGCCAGCAGCTCCCGGGACAGATTCTTCTCTGGGGCCAACGTCCTGACTTTC CASSSRDRFFSGANVLTF
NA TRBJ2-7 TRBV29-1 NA TGCAGCGTTGAACGGCAGGGGACCTACGAGCAGTACTTC CSVERQGTYEQYF
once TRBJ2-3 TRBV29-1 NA TGCAGCGTCAGGGGTTACACAGATACGCAGTATTTT CSVRGYTDTQYF
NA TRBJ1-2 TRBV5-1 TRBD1 TGCGCCAGCAGCTCCGGGACAGGGAACTATGGCTACACCTTC CASSSGTGNYGYTF
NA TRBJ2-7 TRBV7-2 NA TGTGCCAGCAGCTTAGGGACACGGGGCTACGAGCAGTACTTC CASSLGTRGYEQYF
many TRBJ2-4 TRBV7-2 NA TGTGCCAGCAGCTTAGGGGCAGGTCCTACAGAAAACATTCAGTACTTC CASSLGAGPTENIQYF
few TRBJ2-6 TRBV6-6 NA TGTGCCAGCAGTTACTCAGCGGTTGGGGCCAACGTCCTGACTTTC CASSYSAVGANVLTF
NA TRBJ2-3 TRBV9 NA TGTGCCACCAACCAGGGTTCCGGAGATACGCAGTATTTT CATNQGSGDTQYF
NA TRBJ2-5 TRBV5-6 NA TGTGCCAGCAGCTTGGCACCCCATGGGGCGTCCCAAGAGACCCAGTACTTC CASSLAPHGASQETQYF
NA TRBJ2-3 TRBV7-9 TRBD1 TGTGCCAGCAGCCTTGGGGACAGGGGGCCTACAGATACGCAGTATTTT CASSLGDRGPTDTQYF
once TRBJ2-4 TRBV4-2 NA TGTGCCAGCAGCCAGGCCCAGATCACAACCAAAAACATTCAGTACTTC CASSQAQITTKNIQYF
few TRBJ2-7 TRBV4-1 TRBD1 TGCGCCAGCAGCCTACAGGGGGGCTACGAGCAGTACTTC CASSLQGGYEQYF
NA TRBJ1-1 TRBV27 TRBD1 TGTGCCAGCAGTTCCCGGGACAGGGGGACTGAAGCTTTCTTT CASSSRDRGTEAFF
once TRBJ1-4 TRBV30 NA TGTGCCTCCCGTCTTACACCTAATGAAAAACTGTTTTTT CASRLTPNEKLFF
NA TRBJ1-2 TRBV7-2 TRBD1 TGTGCCAGCAGCTTAGGGACAGGGGGCTATGGCTACACCTTC CASSLGTGGYGYTF
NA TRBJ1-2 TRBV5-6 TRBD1 TGTGCCAGCAGCCTGGGGGACAGGGACTATGGCTACACCTTC CASSLGDRDYGYTF
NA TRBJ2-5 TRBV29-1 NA TGCAGCGTTGAAGATCTCATGGGAGAGCAGAAGACCCAGTACTTC CSVEDLMGEQKTQYF
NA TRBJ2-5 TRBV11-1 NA TGTGCCAGCAGCTTGACAGAGGTTCAAGAGACCCAGTACTTC CASSLTEVQETQYF
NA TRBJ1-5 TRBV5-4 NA TGTGCCAGCAGCTTGGACCCAAATGGCAATCAGCCCCAGCATTTT CASSLDPNGNQPQHF
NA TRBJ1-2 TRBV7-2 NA TGTGCCAGCAGCACCAACCTACAGGGTTACCGTGGCTACACCTTC CASSTNLQGYRGYTF
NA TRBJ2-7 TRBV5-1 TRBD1 TGCGCCAGCAGCGCATTACAGGGGGCGTCCTACGAGCAGTACTTC CASSALQGASYEQYF
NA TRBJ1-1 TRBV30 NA TGTGCCTGGAGTCTCCGGACTGAAGCTTTCTTT CAWSLRTEAFF
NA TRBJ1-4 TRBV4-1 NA TGCGCCAGCAGCCAATATGTCTCCTCGACGAATGAAAAACTGTTTTTT CASSQYVSSTNEKLFF
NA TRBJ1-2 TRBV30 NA TGTGCCTGGAGTGTACCGGGTTTCTCTGGCTACACCTTC CAWSVPGFSGYTF